The 29 T cell receptor beta chains reported below all come from one sample, sequenced in a study of radiotherapy plus CTLA-4 blockade in lung cancer. Method: immunoSEQ multiplex PCR; TCRdb's copy keeps in-frame clones and lacks some. Among about 120,000 clones listed, about nine tenths were seen once. The material was peripheral blood, obtained from a patient treated with radiotherapy plus ipilimumab. Receptor source: a human donor with non-small cell lung cancer that progressed on radiotherapy plus ipilimumab.

The chain joins TRBV9 to TRBJ2-1, with 7 bases that match TRBD2. Germline V gene sequence: CDR1 SGDLS, CDR2 YYNGEE. Trimming removed 3 bases from V and 3 bases from J; junction bases left unmatched: 6. The CDR3 totals 15 residues. The CDR3 loop is CASSEMGGSYNEQFF. For the CDR3, the DNA is TGTGCCAGCAGCGAGATGGGCGGGAGCTACAATGAGCAGTTCTTC.

The V call is TRBV11-2, the J call TRBJ2-1; 10 nucleotides agree with TRBD2. V trimming: 1 base; J trimming: 0 bases; junction bases outside the gene matches: 6. The germline V gene has CDR1 SGHAT and CDR2 FQNNGV. The CDR3 runs 18 residues. Here the CDR3 DNA reads TGTGCCAGCAGCTTAGGGGGTAGCGGGAGGTCCTCCTACAATGAGCAGTTCTTC. Translating gives CASSLGGSGRSSYNEQFF.

The gene calls are TRBV6-1 and TRBJ2-1; 7 nucleotides agree with TRBD2. The CDR3 spans 12 residues. The germline gives CDR1 MNHNS, CDR2 SASEGT. After removal of 2 bases from V and 8 bases from J, the junction contained 0 bases not matched to a gene. CDR3 residues: CASSERGDEQFF. The CDR3 nucleotides are TGTGCCAGCAGTGAACGGGGGGATGAGCAGTTCTTC.

The chain combines TRBV15 with TRBJ2-7; TRBD1 matches at 7 bases. The CDR3 contains 16 residues. Germline CDR1 LNHNV, CDR2 YYDKDF (reference sequence). J was trimmed by 0 bases and V by 0 bases; bases with no gene match: 5. The CDR3 region is CATSRDHRDSSYEQYF. In DNA form, the CDR3 reads TGTGCCACCAGCAGAGATCATCGGGACAGCTCCTACGAGCAGTACTTC.

CDR3 in amino acids: CASSPHQTRETQYF. The CDR3 nucleotides are TGTGCCAGCAGCCCCCACCAGACTAGAGAGACCCAGTACTTC. V and J are TRBV7-8 and TRBJ2-5, with a possible D match to TRBD2 (6 bases). V was cut by 5 bases and J by 4 bases, with 14 bases left in between. In germline, CDR1 is SGHVS, CDR2 FQNEAQ. This CDR3 comprises 14 residues.

This sequence joins TRBV13 and TRBJ2-1; 8 bases agree with TRBD2. Germline assignment: CDR1 PRHDT and CDR2 FYEKMQ (reference sequence). CDR3 length: 17 residues. Trimming removed 1 base from V and 6 bases from J; junction bases left unmatched: 11. The CDR3 here is CASSLALKAGVSNEQFF. CDR3 nucleotides: TGTGCCAGCAGCTTAGCCCTTAAAGCGGGAGTTAGCAATGAGCAGTTCTTC.

The V and J genes are TRBV11-2 and TRBJ2-7, with 12 bases aligning to TRBD2. The germline CDR1 and CDR2 sequences are SGHAT and FQNNGV. The J segment lost 6 bases and the V segment lost 5 bases, leaving 8 bases of the junction unmatched. The CDR3 is 15 residues long. CDR3 in amino acids: CASSHRLAGVSEQYF. DNA of the CDR3: TGTGCCAGCAGCCATCGACTAGCGGGAGTCTCCGAGCAGTACTTC.

The V call is TRBV7-9, the J call TRBJ1-2; no definite D call. Germline CDR1 reads SEHNR; CDR2 reads FQNEAQ (reference sequence). CDR3 length: 13 residues. Trimming took 1 base from V and 8 from J, leaving 11 bases between them. CDR3 region: CASSLEQALGYTF. The CDR3 DNA is TGTGCCAGCAGCTTAGAGCAGGCGCTGGGCTACACCTTC.

The chain has TRBV6-6 and TRBJ1-2; 7 bases align to TRBD1. Per germline, CDR1 MNHNY and CDR2 SVGAGI (reference sequence). The CDR3 extends over 13 amino acids. The V gene end was trimmed by 9 bases and the J gene end by 1 base; junction bases not matched to a gene: 5. This CDR3 is CASQRGLNYGYTF. The CDR3 DNA sequence: TGTGCCAGTCAAAGGGGGCTTAACTATGGCTACACCTTC.

The chain couples TRBV7-8 to TRBJ2-3, with TRBD2 identical over 9 bases. V lost 5 bases, J lost 0 bases, and 6 bases stayed unmatched. CDR1 is SGHVS, CDR2 FQNEAQ, per germline. The CDR3 contains 16 residues. This chain's CDR3 is CASSSRSGRSTDTQYF. Here the CDR3 DNA reads TGTGCCAGCAGCAGCCGTAGCGGGAGAAGCACAGATACGCAGTATTTT.

This chain joins TRBV2 and TRBJ2-1, with D possibly TRBD2 on 6 matching bases. Germline CDR1 SNHLY, CDR2 FYNNEI. The CDR3 spans 13 residues. V shed 5 bases and J shed 14 bases, with 19 bases lying between them. In DNA, the CDR3 is TGTGCCAGCAGTACTACCCGGGAGCGTCTAGAGTTCTTC. The encoded protein is CASSTTRERLEFF.

The rearrangement joins TRBV6-8 to TRBJ2-3; 8 nucleotides line up with TRBD2. The CDR3 runs to 14 residues. Trimming took 7 bases from V and 1 from J; bases not matched to a gene: 4. Germline loops: CDR1 MNHGY, CDR2 SAAAGT. CDR3 DNA: TGTGCCAGCATTGAGACTAGCGGCACAGATACGCAGTATTTT. Translation gives CASIETSGTDTQYF.

CDR3 region: CAISDRGPYEQYF. Here the CDR3 DNA reads TGTGCCATCAGTGATAGAGGCCCCTACGAGCAGTACTTC. The chain links TRBV10-3 to TRBJ2-7, with D hard to call. The V end was cut by 3 bases, the J end by 2 bases, with 8 bases between. Germline lookup yields CDR1 ENHRY and CDR2 SYGVKD. CDR3 size: 13 residues.

The chain uses TRBV11-3 and TRBJ2-1; perhaps TRBD2 as D (6 bases). Trimming shortened V by 4 bases and J by 9 bases, and 16 bases separated the two germline ends. CDR3 length: 14 residues. Germline CDR1 reads SGHNT; CDR2 reads YENEEA. CDR3 sequence reads: CASSYLGGTREQFF. The CDR3 DNA reads as TGTGCCAGCAGCTACTTGGGCGGGACCCGTGAGCAGTTCTTC.

The rearrangement joins TRBV25-1 to TRBJ2-2; 8 nucleotides line up with TRBD1. The CDR3 loop spans 15 amino acids. Germline V gene sequence: CDR1 MGHDK, CDR2 SYGVNS. V lost 6 bases and J lost 6; bases outside the gene matches: 9. The CDR3 DNA is TGTGCCAGCAGAGAGACAGGGGCCTTGGCCGGGGAGCTGTTTTTT. Residues: CASRETGALAGELFF.

The chain carries TRBV7-9 and TRBJ2-7; D tentatively fits TRBD1 or TRBD2 (7 bases each). V lost 0 bases and J 8 bases, leaving 17 bases between the germline ends. Germline V lookup: CDR1 SEHNR, CDR2 FQNEAQ (reference sequence). This CDR3 is 15 amino acids long. The CDR3 region is CASSLASRGRGQQYF. Here the CDR3 DNA reads TGTGCCAGCAGCTTAGCGTCAAGGGGGCGGGGGCAGCAGTACTTC. The entire variable domain, with the rest obtained from reference TRBV7-9 and TRBJ2-7, is as follows: DTGVSQNPRHKITKRGQNVTFRCDPISEHNRLYWYRQTLGQGPEFLTYFQNEAQLEKSRLLSDRFSAERPKGSFSTLEIQRTEQGDSAMYLCASSLASRGRGQQYFGPGTRLTVT.

The rearrangement links TRBV7-8 to TRBJ1-5, with D hard to call. With 1 base removed from V and 2 bases from J, the gap between germline ends came to 9 bases. The V gene's germline CDR1 is SGHVS and CDR2 FQNEAQ. This CDR3 has 15 amino acids. In DNA, the CDR3 is TGTGCCAGCAGCTTAGTTTTCGGGGGCAATCAGCCCCAGCATTTT. This gives the protein CASSLVFGGNQPQHF. Filled out from reference TRBV7-8 and TRBJ1-5, the complete variable domain reads GAGVSQSPRYKVAKRGQDVALRCDPISGHVSLFWYQQALGQGPEFLTYFQNEAQLDKSGLPSDRFFAERPEGSVSTLKIQRTQQEDSAVYLCASSLVFGGNQPQHFGDGTRLSIL.

The genes are TRBV6-5 and TRBJ1-2; 7 bases fit TRBD1. Trimming removed 8 bases from V and 4 bases from J; junction bases left unmatched: 10. This CDR3 has 14 residues. The germline CDR1 and CDR2 sequences are MNHEY and SVGAGI. The CDR3 DNA sequence: TGTGCCAGCCTCCTGGGAGGGGGCGGCTATGGCTACACCTTC. Its protein is CASLLGGGGYGYTF.

This clone has just one count. The rearrangement joins TRBV2 to TRBJ1-2; D not resolved. The CDR3 is 13 amino acids. Germline CDR1 is SNHLY and CDR2 is FYNNEI. Trimming took 9 bases from V and 4 from J, leaving 15 bases between them. In DNA, the CDR3 is TGTGCCAGGAGGGAGGACGGACGCTATGGCTACACCTTC. Its protein is CARREDGRYGYTF.

This chain links TRBV6-4 with TRBJ2-7, with TRBD1 matching 9 bases. J lost 1 base, V lost 10 bases, and 8 bases had no gene match. In germline, CDR1 is MRHNA, CDR2 SNTAGT. The CDR3 is made up of 14 amino acids. The CDR3 region has the DNA TGTGCCACCTTAAAGGGACAGGGATCCTACGAGCAGTACTTC. This gives the protein CATLKGQGSYEQYF.

The V gene is TRBV20-1, the J gene TRBJ2-7; the D gene is possibly TRBD2 (5 bases). Trimming stripped 7 bases from V and 4 bases from J, with 11 bases between. Germline CDR1 and CDR2: DFQATT and SNEGSKA (reference sequence). This CDR3 has 11 amino acids. The CDR3 sequence is CSGGSRYEQYF. In DNA form, the CDR3 reads TGCAGTGGAGGGAGCCGATACGAGCAGTACTTC.

V usage is TRBV5-6 and J usage is TRBJ2-1; D remains ambiguous. Germline V CDR1 and CDR2: SGHDT, YYEEEE. The CDR3 extends over 15 amino acids. V lost 3 bases and J 7 bases, leaving 17 bases between the germline ends. This CDR3 is CASSSYRLDSNEQFF. As DNA, the CDR3 is TGTGCCAGCAGCTCCTACCGACTCGACTCAAATGAGCAGTTCTTC. The full variable domain, rest sourced from reference TRBV5-6 and TRBJ2-1, is DAGVTQSPTHLIKTRGQQVTLRCSPKSGHDTVSWYQQALGQGPQFIFQYYEEEERQRGNFPDRFSGHQFPNYSSELNVNALLLGDSALYLCASSSYRLDSNEQFFGPGTRLTVL.

J is TRBJ2-1 and V is TRBV11-3; 7 nucleotides align to TRBD2. This CDR3 has 17 residues. Germline V gene lookup returns CDR1 SGHNT and CDR2 YENEEA. The ends lost 0 bases at V and 6 bases at J; junction bases unmatched: 11. DNA for the CDR3: TGTGCCAGCAGCTTAGAGGGAGATGGCGGGAGAGGCAATGAGCAGTTCTTC. Encoded protein: CASSLEGDGGRGNEQFF. Based on the CDR3 plus reference TRBV11-3 and TRBJ2-1, the full variable domain is EAGVVQSPRYKIIEKKQPVAFWCNPISGHNTLYWYLQNLGQGPELLIRYENEEAVDDSQLPKDRFSAERLKGVDSTLKIQPAELGDSAVYLCASSLEGDGGRGNEQFFGPGTRLTVL.

This clone showed up just a few times. This sequence joins TRBV15 and TRBJ1-1; D gene ambiguous. Germline assignment: CDR1 LNHNV and CDR2 YYDKDF (reference sequence). V was cut by 0 bases and J by 5 bases, with 10 bases left in between. The CDR3 consists of 14 residues. In DNA, the CDR3 is TGTGCCACCAGCAGAGATCTCAGCTGGACTGAAGCTTTCTTT. This translates into CATSRDLSWTEAFF.

V usage is TRBV5-5 and J usage is TRBJ2-5, with 12 bases identical to TRBD1. Germline trimming cut 3 bases from V and 4 bases from J; bases unmatched to any gene: 7. The CDR3 extends over 16 amino acids. Germline CDR1 SGHKS, CDR2 YYEKEE (reference sequence). CDR3 sequence (DNA): TGTGCCAGCAGCTACCCCGGGACAGGGGGCCGAGAGACCCAGTACTTC. This gives the protein CASSYPGTGGRETQYF. The full variable domain, with the rest looked up from reference TRBV5-5 and TRBJ2-5, is DAGVTQSPTHLIKTRGQQVTLRCSPISGHKSVSWYQQVLGQGPQFIFQYYEKEERGRGNFPDRFSARQFPNYSSELNVNALLLGDSALYLCASSYPGTGGRETQYFGPGTRLLVL.

CDR3 nucleotide sequence: TGCGCCAGCAGCCCAGTGGACAGGACTAACTATGGCTACACCTTC. It translates to CASSPVDRTNYGYTF. J is TRBJ1-2 and V is TRBV4-3, with TRBD1 matching 7 bases. Germline CDR1 and CDR2: LGHNA and YSLEER. Germline trimming cut 4 bases from V and 0 bases from J; bases unmatched to any gene: 5. The CDR3 is 15 amino acids.

The count of this clone is one. The chain is built from TRBV6-6 and TRBJ1-1; D might be TRBD1 (5 bases). The CDR3 consists of 14 residues. Germline values: CDR1 MNHNY, CDR2 SVGAGI (reference sequence). V was shortened by 6 bases and J by 2 bases, with 13 bases between the two germline ends. In nucleotides, the CDR3 is TGTGCCAGCAGATTGCCGGGACCAAACACTGAAGCTTTCTTT. Amino acids: CASRLPGPNTEAFF.

V usage is TRBV13 and J usage is TRBJ2-1; tentatively, D is TRBD1 or TRBD2 (6 bases each). The V gene lost 2 bases and the J gene lost 9 bases, with 14 bases spanning the gap. Germline assignment: CDR1 PRHDT and CDR2 FYEKMQ (reference sequence). The CDR3 has 14 residues. CDR3 protein: CASSLPGGQREQFF. The CDR3 DNA sequence: TGTGCCAGCAGCTTACCTGGGGGGCAGCGTGAGCAGTTCTTC.

This clone was seen only once. The chain uses TRBV2 and TRBJ1-5; D is ambiguous. Trimming stripped 5 bases from V and 4 bases from J, with 9 bases between. The CDR3 covers 13 residues. Germline CDR1 and CDR2: SNHLY and FYNNEI. CDR3 nucleotides: TGTGCCAGCAGTAACGACGGGAATCAGCCCCAGCATTTT. It specifies CASSNDGNQPQHF.